Presented here are 12 T cell receptor beta chains from one specimen sequenced in a study of cytomegalovirus exposure and HLA in healthy donors. Using immunoSEQ multiplex PCR, the repertoire was profiled, and TCRdb retains in-frame clones only, with some absent. The sample lists about 190,000 clones, roughly 80% occurring once. The sequencing sample was made of PBMCs. The receptor source for this set is a woman younger than 35 in good health and CMV-seropositive.

The chain carries TRBV2 and TRBJ2-1, with 8 bases matching TRBD2. With 2 bases clipped from V and 13 bases from J, the junction kept 7 bases outside the gene matches. Germline V gene lookup returns CDR1 SNHLY and CDR2 FYNNEI. This CDR3 is 13 amino acids long. CDR3 in amino acids: CASSERGLDQQFF. CDR3 coding DNA: TGTGCCAGCAGTGAAAGGGGACTAGATCAACAGTTCTTC.

The chain couples TRBV2 to TRBJ2-2, with a weak D call TRBD1 (5 bases). Germline CDR1 and CDR2: SNHLY and FYNNEI. This CDR3 comprises 15 residues. Trimming pared 5 bases from V and 1 base from J, leaving 11 bases between. CDR3 sequence (DNA): TGTGCCAGCAGTAGACAGATAGTGAACACCGGGGAGCTGTTTTTT. Encoded protein: CASSRQIVNTGELFF.

J is TRBJ2-2 and V is TRBV7-6, with D possibly matching TRBD1 (5 bases). V was cut by 5 bases and J by 1 base, with 14 bases left in between. The CDR3 has 16 amino acids. CDR1 is SGHVS, CDR2 FNYEAQ, per germline. CDR3 region: CASSNKAGQNTGELFF. CDR3 nucleotide sequence: TGTGCCAGCAGCAACAAGGCTGGACAGAACACCGGGGAGCTGTTTTTT.

The chain carries TRBV2 and TRBJ1-5; weak D call: TRBD1 (6 bases). This CDR3 is 15 amino acids long. V lost 4 bases and J lost 4, with 14 bases in between. Germline V gives CDR1 SNHLY, CDR2 FYNNEI. CDR3 nucleotide sequence: TGTGCCAGCAGTGCGGGCAGGGGCCAAAATCAGCCCCAGCATTTT. Residues: CASSAGRGQNQPQHF.

As regards this clone: This sample also contains other DNA sequences that code for the same CDR3. This sequence joins TRBV7-9 and TRBJ1-1, with a tentative D call TRBD1 (5 bases). Germline V gene lookup returns CDR1 SEHNR and CDR2 FQNEAQ (reference sequence). V was cut by 5 bases and J by 5 bases, with 6 bases left in between. This CDR3 has 11 residues. The CDR3 DNA reads as TGTGCCAGCAGCCCAGGGACTGAAGCTTTCTTT. Its protein is CASSPGTEAFF.

Regarding this clone: A far larger clone is one base from this, pointing to a likely read error. The chain combines TRBV6-4 with TRBJ2-2; D gene uncertain. The CDR3 has 13 amino acids. V gave up 2 bases and J gave up 3 bases, with 4 bases separating them. Germline V gene sequence: CDR1 MRHNA, CDR2 SNTAGT. CDR3: CASSDRDTGELFF. The CDR3 nucleotides read TGTGCCAGCAGTGACCGGGACACCGGGGAGCTGTTTTTT.

In this sample, this clone turned up once. The chain employs TRBV6-1 and TRBJ1-2; no reliable D call. CDR3 length: 16 amino acids. V lost 0 bases, J lost 5 bases, and 16 bases lay in between. Germline CDR1 reads MNHNS; CDR2 reads SASEGT. CDR3 in DNA: TGTGCCAGCAGTGAAGCGAGGTTCACACCTGAGTATGGCTACACCTTC. Translating gives CASSEARFTPEYGYTF.

The chain couples TRBV7-2 to TRBJ2-1; 10 bases match TRBD2. The germline CDR1 and CDR2 sequences are SGHTA and FQGNSA. The CDR3 contains 17 residues. Germline trimming cut 5 bases from V and 4 bases from J; bases unmatched to any gene: 11. CDR3 nucleotides: TGTGCCAGCAGCAGAAGACCCGTAGCGGGGGGTTACAATGAGCAGTTCTTC. Translating gives CASSRRPVAGGYNEQFF.

The count of this clone is one. The chain links TRBV9 to TRBJ2-5; TRBD1 agrees at 11 bases. The germline gives CDR1 SGDLS, CDR2 YYNGEE. CDR3 length: 16 residues. V gave up 3 bases and J gave up 0 bases; unmatched junction bases: 4. CDR3 DNA: TGTGCCAGCAGCGCCCCGGGACAGGGGGACCAAGAGACCCAGTACTTC. This gives the protein CASSAPGQGDQETQYF.

This sequence joins TRBV2 and TRBJ2-1, with D maybe TRBD1 (6 bases). V gave up 8 bases and J gave up 8 bases, with 16 bases separating them. The CDR3 consists of 13 residues. CDR1 SNHLY and CDR2 FYNNEI come from the germline V gene. The CDR3 sequence: CASWDQPGDEQFF. CDR3 sequence (DNA): TGTGCCAGCTGGGACCAACCAGGGGATGAGCAGTTCTTC.

CDR3 sequence (DNA): TGTGCCACCAGCAGAGGTGGGCAGGCGGGCGGCTACACCTTC. Translating gives CATSRGGQAGGYTF. This chain connects TRBV15 to TRBJ1-2; the D is unclear. Germline V gene lookup returns CDR1 LNHNV and CDR2 YYDKDF (reference sequence). V was clipped by 1 base and J by 8 bases, with 14 bases between them. This CDR3 spans 14 amino acids.

The rearrangement joins TRBV5-1 to TRBJ2-2; D is uncertain. The CDR3 contains 14 residues. Between the trimmed V and J ends, which lost 1 base and 2 bases, there was a span of 6 bases. Germline CDR1 SGHRS, CDR2 YFSETQ. The CDR3 sequence is CASSLNSNTGELFF. The CDR3 DNA follows: TGCGCCAGCAGCTTGAACAGCAACACCGGGGAGCTGTTTTTT.